This TCR beta chain was obtained from a study of shared clonotypes between healthy human individuals. Generated by immunoSEQ multiplex PCR, the TCRdb table keeps only in-frame clones and is missing some. The sample yields around 2.1 million clones, roughly 91% seen once. The germline V gene has CDR1 LNHNV and CDR2 YYDKDF (reference sequence). This CDR3 has 14 amino acids. Trimming took off 3 bases at V and 5 bases at J, with 14 bases between the two ends. Naivety among CD8 cells was defined by CD45RO negativity and positive CCR7 selection, thereby excluding terminally differentiated effector memory CD45RA+ cells.

The chain carries TRBV15 and TRBJ2-7, with D possibly TRBD1 on 6 matching bases. Input material: naive CD8+ T cells from PBMCs. The receptor was isolated from a man younger than 35 in good health. Some clones in this sample may be carry-over from other donors' samples. The CDR3 protein is CATSRRQAPDEQYF. The CDR3 nucleotides are TGTGCCACCAGCAGGAGACAGGCCCCCGACGAGCAGTACTTC.